This T cell receptor (beta chain) originates from a study of blood T cell repertoires in COVID-19. Overall study context: The cDNA or gDNA used as material had been derived from T cells, B-cell-depleted T cells, or PBMCs.

The CDR3 loop spans 12 amino acids. Trimming cost V 11 bases and J 4 bases; bases outside gene matches: 5. Germline loops: CDR1 MNHNY, CDR2 SVGAGI (reference sequence). Original methodology: Researchers report that nucleated cell counts were estimated from reference gene primer amplification. Repertoires were generated with immunoSEQ multiplex PCR, while TCRdb's copy carries only in-frame clones and drops some. V and J calls and clone size follow that table, whereas D and trimming were derived from the DNA. The table lists about 66,000 clones, around 92% of them singletons, with approximately 1.5% in the top ten.

This rearrangement joins TRBV6-6 to TRBJ2-4, with 7 bases identical to TRBD1. The receptor comes from a man between 60 and 75 years old with acute or convalescent COVID-19. Sequencing input: peripheral blood. The CDR3 region has the DNA TGTGCCGGTCAGACAGGGAAAAACATTCAGTACTTC. This gives the protein CAGQTGKNIQYF.